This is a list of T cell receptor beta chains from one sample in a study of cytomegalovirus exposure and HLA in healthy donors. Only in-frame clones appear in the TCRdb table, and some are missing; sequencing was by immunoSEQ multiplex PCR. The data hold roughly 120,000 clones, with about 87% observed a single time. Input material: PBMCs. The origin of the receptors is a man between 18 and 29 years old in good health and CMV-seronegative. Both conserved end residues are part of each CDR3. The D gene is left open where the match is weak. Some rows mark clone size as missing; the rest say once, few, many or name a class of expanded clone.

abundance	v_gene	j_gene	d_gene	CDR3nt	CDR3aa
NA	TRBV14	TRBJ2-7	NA	TGTGCCAGCAGCCCTCGAGGGACATTAAACTACGAGCAGTACTTC	CASSPRGTLNYEQYF
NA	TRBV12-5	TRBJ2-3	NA	TGTGCTAGTGGTACGAATGCAGGCACAGATACGCAGTATTTT	CASGTNAGTDTQYF
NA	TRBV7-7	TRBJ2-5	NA	TGTGCCAGCAGCTTTCACGGGAGTAAGACCCAGTACTTC	CASSFHGSKTQYF
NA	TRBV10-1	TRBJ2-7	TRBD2	TGCGCCAGCAGTGAGACTAGCGGGAGGCCAAACGAGCAGTACTTC	CASSETSGRPNEQYF
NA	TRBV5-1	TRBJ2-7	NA	TGCGCCAGCAGCTTGTCAGGGGTCTCCTACGAGCAGTACTTC	CASSLSGVSYEQYF
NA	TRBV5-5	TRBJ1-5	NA	TGTGCCAGCAGCCCTAACGTGGATCAGCCCCAGCATTTT	CASSPNVDQPQHF
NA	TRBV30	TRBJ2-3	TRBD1	TGTGCCTGGAGGCGGACAGGGTACACAGATACGCAGTATTTT	CAWRRTGYTDTQYF
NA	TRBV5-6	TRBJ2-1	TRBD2	TGTGCCAGCAGTCGACTAGCGGGGGGAGACAATGAGCAGTTCTTC	CASSRLAGGDNEQFF
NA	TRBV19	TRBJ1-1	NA	TGTGCCAGTAGCAGTAGGGGGATCACTGAAGCTTTCTTT	CASSSRGITEAFF
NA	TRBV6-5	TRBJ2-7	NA	TGTGCCAGCAGTTACAGGGGGGGAACCTACGAGCAGTACTTC	CASSYRGGTYEQYF
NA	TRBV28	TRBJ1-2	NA	TGTGCCAGCAGTTTATCTTTGGGACAACTTTATGGCTACACCTTC	CASSLSLGQLYGYTF
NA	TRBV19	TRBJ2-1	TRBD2	TGTGCCAGTAGTATGGGACTAGCCCTGAGAATAGGTGAGCAGTTCTTC	CASSMGLALRIGEQFF
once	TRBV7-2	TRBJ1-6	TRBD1	TGTGCCAGCAACCCGGGACAGTATAATTCACCCCTCCACTTT	CASNPGQYNSPLHF
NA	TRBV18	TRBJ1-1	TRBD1	TGTGCCAGCTCACCTTCGAGCGGACAGGGGTTGGGCACTGAAGCTTTCTTT	CASSPSSGQGLGTEAFF
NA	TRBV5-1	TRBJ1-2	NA	TGCGCCAGCAGCTTGACAGGGAGCTATGGCTACACCTTC	CASSLTGSYGYTF
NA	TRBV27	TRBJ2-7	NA	TGTGCCAGCAGGACCTACGGGGAGCAGCGGGCGTACGAGCAGTACTTC	CASRTYGEQRAYEQYF